This paragraph reports one TCR beta chain. What it recognizes is unknown. This sample was included in a study of OX40 agonist ivuxolimab in advanced cancers. Sequencing used immunoSEQ multiplex PCR; TCRdb keeps in-frame clones, though not all of them. The sample shows roughly 59,000 clones, 84% of them seen only once. Study-level findings and limits: At 0.1 to 3.0 mg/kg, clonal expansion of CD4+ and CD8+ blood T cells had occurred by week 6.

The ends lost 7 bases at V and 1 base at J; junction bases unmatched: 10. The CDR3 length is 16 residues. The germline CDR1 and CDR2 sequences are SNHLY and FYNNEI. This sequence was found in an adult with an advanced solid tumor such as melanoma, head and neck, liver or kidney cancer. The specimen comprised CD4+ or CD8+ T cells sorted from blood, sampled in a trial of the OX40 agonist ivuxolimab. This sequence joins TRBV2 and TRBJ2-3, with 8 bases fitting TRBD1. CDR3 region: CASNPDRGGGTDTQYF. For the CDR3, the DNA is TGTGCCAGCAACCCCGACAGGGGTGGAGGCACAGATACGCAGTATTTT.